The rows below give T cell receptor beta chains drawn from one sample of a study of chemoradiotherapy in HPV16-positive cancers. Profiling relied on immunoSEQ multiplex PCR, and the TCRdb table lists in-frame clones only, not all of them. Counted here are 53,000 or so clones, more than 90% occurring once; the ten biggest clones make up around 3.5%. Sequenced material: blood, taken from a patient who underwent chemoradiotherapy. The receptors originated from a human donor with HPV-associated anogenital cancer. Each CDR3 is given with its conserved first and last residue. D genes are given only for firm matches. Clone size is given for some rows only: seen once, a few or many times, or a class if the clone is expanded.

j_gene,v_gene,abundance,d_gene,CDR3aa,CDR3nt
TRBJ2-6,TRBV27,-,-,CANGPTQSDLTF,TGTGCCAACGGCCCTACCCAATCGGACCTGACTTTC
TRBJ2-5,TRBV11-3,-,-,CASSLGEHREQYF,TGTGCCAGCAGCCTGGGGGAACATCGGGAGCAGTACTTC
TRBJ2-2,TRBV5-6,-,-,CASSARPTGELFF,TGTGCCAGCAGCGCCAGACCCACCGGGGAGCTGTTTTTT
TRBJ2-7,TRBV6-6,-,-,CASSYSATGEQYF,TGTGCCAGCAGTTACTCGGCTACGGGAGAGCAGTACTTC
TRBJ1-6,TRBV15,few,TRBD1,CATSEGQGNSPLHF,TGTGCCACCAGCGAGGGACAGGGAAATTCACCCCTCCACTTT
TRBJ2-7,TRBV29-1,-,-,CSAGGSYEQYF,TGCAGCGCCGGTGGATCCTACGAGCAGTACTTC
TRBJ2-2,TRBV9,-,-,CASSAGTPSAAGELFF,TGTGCCAGCAGCGCGGGGACTCCCTCGGCGGCCGGGGAGCTGTTTTTT
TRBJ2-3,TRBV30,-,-,CAWSLVADSTDTQYF,TGTGCCTGGAGTCTCGTAGCGGATAGCACAGATACGCAGTATTTT
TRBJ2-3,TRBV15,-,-,CATSRDRGRNTDTQYF,TGTGCCACCAGCAGAGACCGGGGGCGCAACACAGATACGCAGTATTTT
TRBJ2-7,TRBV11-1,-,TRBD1,CASSPRDRGLYEQYF,TGTGCCAGCAGCCCCCGGGACAGGGGGTTGTACGAGCAGTACTTC
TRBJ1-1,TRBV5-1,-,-,CASSRKGGTEQNEAFF,TGCGCCAGCAGCCGGAAAGGGGGGACGGAGCAAAATGAAGCTTTCTTT
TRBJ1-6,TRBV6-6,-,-,CASSPPQTGDSPLHF,TGTGCCAGCAGTCCACCCCAAACTGGGGATTCACCCCTCCACTTT
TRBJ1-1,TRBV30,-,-,CAWTDEMNTEAFF,TGTGCCTGGACTGATGAGATGAACACTGAAGCTTTCTTT
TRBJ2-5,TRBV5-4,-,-,CASSLGDRHGETQYF,TGTGCCAGCAGCTTGGGGGACCGCCACGGAGAGACCCAGTACTTC
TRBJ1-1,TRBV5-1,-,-,CASSKDSIDVTEAFF,TGCGCCAGCAGCAAAGACAGTATAGACGTAACTGAAGCTTTCTTT
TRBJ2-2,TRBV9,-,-,CASSVAFGGTGELFF,TGTGCCAGCAGCGTAGCTTTTGGGGGCACCGGGGAGCTGTTTTTT
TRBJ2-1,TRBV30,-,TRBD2,CAWSVKTGGGYNEQFF,TGTGCCTGGAGTGTAAAAACTGGCGGGGGGTACAATGAGCAGTTCTTC
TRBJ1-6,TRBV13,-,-,CASSLVNSPLHF,TGTGCCAGCAGCTTAGTAAATTCACCCCTCCACTTT
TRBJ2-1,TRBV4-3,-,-,CASSQAERKEQFF,TGCGCCAGCAGCCAAGCCGAGCGGAAAGAGCAGTTCTTC
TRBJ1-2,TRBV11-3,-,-,CASSRREGRDGYTF,TGTGCCAGCAGCCGCCGGGAAGGTCGGGATGGCTACACCTTC
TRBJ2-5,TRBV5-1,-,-,CASSLGGGETQYF,TGCGCCAGCAGCTTGGGAGGCGGGGAGACCCAGTACTTC
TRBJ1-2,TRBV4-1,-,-,CASSQGGSWYGYTF,TGCGCCAGCAGCCAAGGAGGGAGTTGGTATGGCTACACCTTC